This T cell receptor (beta chain) is from a study of OX40 agonist ivuxolimab in advanced cancers. Study details: Every patient in dose escalation had hepatocellular carcinoma, melanoma, renal cell or head and neck cancer.

People who had autoimmune disease history or systemic immunosuppression were excluded. The CDR3 consists of 17 residues. Germline CDR1 is MDHEN and CDR2 is SYDVKM. The J segment lost 0 bases and the V segment lost 4 bases, leaving 9 bases of the junction unmatched. The repertoire was sequenced with immunoSEQ multiplex PCR; TCRdb's copy has only in-frame clones and lacks some. The repertoire holds 75,000 to 90,000 clones, with about 90% as singletons. Sequencing was performed on CD4+ or CD8+ T cells sorted from blood, taken in a trial of the OX40 agonist ivuxolimab. V usage is TRBV28 and J usage is TRBJ2-4, with TRBD1 matching over 7 bases. This clonotype originated in an adult with an advanced solid tumor such as melanoma, head and neck, liver or kidney cancer. The CDR3 loop reads CASSYGTATVAKNIQYF. CDR3 in DNA: TGTGCCAGCAGTTACGGGACAGCAACTGTAGCCAAAAACATTCAGTACTTC. The full variable domain, completed using reference TRBV28 and TRBJ2-4, is DVKVTQSSRYLVKRTGEKVFLECVQDMDHENMFWYRQDPGLGLRLIYFSYDVKMKEKGDIPEGYSVSREKKERFSLILESASTNQTSMYLCASSYGTATVAKNIQYFGAGTRLSVL.